Each of the 31 T cell receptor beta chains below was sequenced from the same sample in a study of cytomegalovirus exposure and HLA in healthy donors. PCR primers comprised 60 Vbeta and 13 Jbeta primers. The data were produced by immunoSEQ multiplex PCR, yet TCRdb's version contains in-frame clones alone and is incomplete. The sample comprises about 170,000 clones, 75% to 90% of which are singletons, and roughly 1.2% rests with the top ten. Sequences were obtained from PBMCs. The receptors were gathered from a boy under 10 years old in good health and CMV-seronegative.

The V and J genes are TRBV29-1 and TRBJ1-5; the D gene is possibly TRBD1 (5 bases). CDR1 and CDR2 from the germline V gene are SQVTM and ANQGSEA. The CDR3 runs to 12 residues. This CDR3 reads CSEDSLNQPQHF. As DNA, the CDR3 is TGCTCGGAAGACAGTCTAAATCAGCCCCAGCATTTT.

The chain joins TRBV30 to TRBJ2-5; D is unclear. The assigned J gene may be wrong: the sequence end matches TRBJ2-7 better. Germline lookup yields CDR1 GTSNPN and CDR2 SVGIG (reference sequence). The CDR3 has 13 residues. CDR3 DNA: TGTGCCTGGACCCCCGGTTCCTCCTACGAGCAGTACTTC. It translates to CAWTPGSSYEQYF.

This clone has a single count. This chain uses TRBV10-2 with TRBJ2-7, with D possibly matching TRBD2 (5 bases). V was shortened by 3 bases and J by 0 bases, with 9 bases between the two germline ends. The CDR3 totals 14 residues. The germline V gene encodes CDR1 WSHSY and CDR2 SAAADI. The CDR3 reads CASSDPGYSYEQYV. DNA of the CDR3: TGCGCCAGCAGTGATCCGGGGTACTCCTACGAGCAGTACGTC.

The chain couples TRBV29-1 to TRBJ1-4; D not resolved. This CDR3 contains 13 residues. CDR1 and CDR2 from the germline V gene are SQVTM and ANQGSEA. V gave up 2 bases and J gave up 8 bases, with 12 bases separating them. CDR3: CSVETGVREKLFF. CDR3 nucleotide sequence: TGCAGCGTTGAAACCGGGGTCAGGGAAAAACTGTTTTTT.

This clone appeared once. The V gene is TRBV4-3, the J gene TRBJ1-1; D is unresolved. CDR1 is LGHNA, CDR2 YSLEER, per germline. Trimming took 0 bases from V and 3 from J, leaving 17 bases between them. CDR3 length: 17 residues. CDR3 DNA sequence: TGCGCCAGCAGCCAAGATACGGGAAAGGAATGGGACACTGAAGCTTTCTTT. This translates into CASSQDTGKEWDTEAFF.

The chain uses TRBV9 and TRBJ2-2; 7 bases line up with TRBD2. J gave up 1 base and V 4 bases, and 10 bases lay outside the gene matches. The CDR3 covers 17 residues. Germline lookup yields CDR1 SGDLS and CDR2 YYNGEE. The CDR3 loop reads CASSPTPGRGNTGELFF. For the CDR3, the DNA is TGTGCCAGCAGCCCCACTCCGGGGAGGGGGAACACCGGGGAGCTGTTTTTT.

This clone was seen a few times. This chain links TRBV7-6 with TRBJ2-3, with a possible D match to TRBD2 (6 bases). Germline CDR1 is SGHVS and CDR2 is FNYEAQ. CDR3 size: 17 residues. The V end lost 0 bases, the J end lost 4 bases, and 17 bases lay between the germline ends. The CDR3 sequence is CASSLAVPLATPDTQYF. The CDR3 region has the DNA TGTGCCAGCAGCTTAGCGGTTCCCCTAGCGACCCCAGATACGCAGTATTTT.

The chain links TRBV14 to TRBJ1-2; TRBD1 is a possible D gene (5 bases). This CDR3 contains 12 residues. The germline gives CDR1 SGHDN, CDR2 FVKESK. V was shortened by 4 bases and J by 8 bases, with 11 bases between the two germline ends. The CDR3 protein is CASSLGGEGYTF. For the CDR3, the DNA is TGTGCCAGCAGCCTGGGGGGGGAAGGCTACACCTTC.

The gene calls are TRBV30 and TRBJ1-4; D is unclear. The V gene's germline CDR1 is GTSNPN and CDR2 SVGIG (reference sequence). V was cut by 2 bases and J by 2 bases, with 9 bases left in between. CDR3 length equals 14 residues. The CDR3 sequence is CAWSLGSTNEKLFF. The CDR3 coding sequence is TGTGCCTGGAGTTTGGGGAGTACTAATGAAAAACTGTTTTTT.

The chain carries TRBV6-6 and TRBJ2-7, with D perhaps matching TRBD1 (6 bases). This CDR3 is built from 15 residues. Trimming took off 6 bases at V and 1 base at J, with 16 bases between the two ends. Germline V gene sequence: CDR1 MNHNY, CDR2 SVGAGI (reference sequence). The CDR3 sequence is CASRVPTGQSYEQYV. CDR3 nucleotide sequence: TGTGCCAGCAGGGTACCTACAGGGCAGTCCTACGAGCAGTACGTC.

As DNA, the CDR3 is TGCGCCAGCAGCCCCCAAGGGGTGCGGGAAATACACGAGCAGTTCTTC. Its protein product is CASSPQGVREIHEQFF. The chain uses TRBV4-3 and TRBJ2-1, with D perhaps matching TRBD2 (6 bases). Germline V gene lookup returns CDR1 LGHNA and CDR2 YSLEER. Trimming shortened V by 4 bases and J by 10 bases, and 23 bases separated the two germline ends. There are 16 residues in the CDR3.

V usage is TRBV7-8 and J usage is TRBJ2-5; D might be TRBD2 (6 bases). Germline V lookup: CDR1 SGHVS, CDR2 FQNEAQ. V was clipped by 5 bases and J by 4 bases, with 14 bases between them. CDR3 length equals 14 residues. DNA of the CDR3: TGTGCCAGCAGCCCGGGACTCTTGGGAGAGACCCAGTACTTC. Translating it yields CASSPGLLGETQYF.

This chain joins TRBV13 and TRBJ2-7, with D hard to call. The CDR3 is 12 amino acids. Trimming pared 1 base from V and 4 bases from J, leaving 5 bases between. Germline V gives CDR1 PRHDT, CDR2 FYEKMQ (reference sequence). DNA for the CDR3: TGTGCCAGCAGCTTAGTCAGTTACGAGCAGTACTTC. Protein product: CASSLVSYEQYF.

This chain connects TRBV2 to TRBJ2-6; unclear D gene. Trimming pared 1 base from V and 2 bases from J, leaving 6 bases between. CDR1 and CDR2 from the germline V gene are SNHLY and FYNNEI. The CDR3 has 15 amino acids. Here the CDR3 reads CASSEDSPGANVLTF. In nucleotides, the CDR3 is TGTGCCAGCAGTGAAGACAGCCCTGGGGCCAACGTCCTGACTTTC. The full variable domain, rest sourced from reference TRBV2 and TRBJ2-6, is EPEVTQTPSHQVTQMGQEVILRCVPISNHLYFYWYRQILGQKVEFLVSFYNNEISEKSEIFDDQFSVERPDGSNFTLKIRSTKLEDSAMYFCASSEDSPGANVLTFGAGSRLTVL.

This chain links TRBV7-2 with TRBJ2-1; 7 bases match TRBD2. Germline CDR1 reads SGHTA; CDR2 reads FQGNSA. The CDR3 runs 16 residues. Trimming removed 5 bases from V and 0 bases from J; junction bases left unmatched: 7. This CDR3 reads CASSPRGDASYNEQFF. CDR3 bases: TGTGCCAGCAGCCCTCGGGGGGATGCCTCCTACAATGAGCAGTTCTTC.

Details on this clone: This CDR3 is also generated by other DNA sequences in the sample. The rearrangement links TRBV27 to TRBJ2-7; 9 bases agree with TRBD1. V was pared by 5 bases and J by 2 bases, with 4 bases of the junction left unmatched. Germline-derived CDR1 and CDR2 are MNHEY and SMNVEV (reference sequence). There are 14 residues in the CDR3. CDR3 in DNA: TGTGCCAGCAGTCTCCGGGACAGGGCCTACGAGCAGTACTTC. This codes for CASSLRDRAYEQYF.

This clone has only a few counts. The gene calls are TRBV28 and TRBJ1-1, with D possibly being TRBD1 (6 bases). V was shortened by 5 bases and J by 4 bases, with 17 bases between the two germline ends. The CDR3 runs 15 residues. Germline-derived CDR1 and CDR2 are MDHEN and SYDVKM. The CDR3 coding sequence is TGTGCCAGCAGTCGCAGGGGCCCTCTAATCACTGAAGCTTTCTTT. Residues: CASSRRGPLITEAFF.

This sequence joins TRBV5-1 and TRBJ2-5, with 11 bases fitting TRBD2. V lost 3 bases and J lost 4; bases outside the gene matches: 17. Germline V CDR1 and CDR2: SGHRS, YFSETQ. The CDR3 runs to 19 residues. The CDR3 bases are TGCGCCAGCAGCTCGCGCACCGGGACTAGCGGTCTTTTCCCAGAGACCCAGTACTTC. It is translated as CASSSRTGTSGLFPETQYF.

This clone was seen only once. V and J are TRBV5-6 and TRBJ1-5; a possible D gene is TRBD1 (5 bases). This CDR3 comprises 14 residues. CDR1 and CDR2 (germline): SGHDT, YYEEEE. Trimming stripped 1 base from V and 7 bases from J, with 12 bases between. The CDR3 protein is CASSLFQGGQPQHF. The CDR3 DNA is TGTGCCAGCAGCTTGTTCCAGGGTGGCCAGCCCCAGCATTTT.

V is TRBV6-5 and J is TRBJ1-2; 11 bases match TRBD1. This CDR3 region has 13 residues. V trimming: 5 bases; J trimming: 6 bases; junction bases outside the gene matches: 2. The germline CDR1 and CDR2 sequences are MNHEY and SVGAGI. The CDR3, as DNA: TGTGCCAGCAGTAAGGACAGGGGGCATGGCTACACCTTC. This encodes CASSKDRGHGYTF.

The chain couples TRBV4-3 to TRBJ1-6; no definite D call. Deletions cut 0 bases from V and 7 bases from J, with 10 bases between. CDR3 length equals 15 residues. The germline V gene encodes CDR1 LGHNA and CDR2 YSLEER. CDR3 nucleotide sequence: TGCGCCAGCAGCCAAGATATAAGCGGGAATTCACCCCTCCACTTT. Translated, it gives CASSQDISGNSPLHF.

The chain employs TRBV9 and TRBJ1-2; the D gene is possibly TRBD1 (6 bases). The CDR3 totals 10 residues. Trimming took 5 bases from V and 11 from J, leaving 10 bases between them. Germline V lookup: CDR1 SGDLS, CDR2 YYNGEE. The CDR3 DNA reads as TGTGCCAGCAGGGGGGCCGAATACACCTTC. Translation gives CASRGAEYTF. Complete variable domain (other parts from reference TRBV9 and TRBJ1-2): DSGVTQTPKHLITATGQRVTLRCSPRSGDLSVYWYQQSLDQGLQFLIQYYNGEERAKGNILERFSAQQFPDLHSELNLSSLELGDSALYFCASRGAEYTFGSGTRLTVV.

The chain joins TRBV25-1 to TRBJ1-1; a weak D match, TRBD1 (5 bases). CDR1 and CDR2 from the germline V gene are MGHDK and SYGVNS. The CDR3 spans 15 residues. Trimming removed 3 bases at V and 4 bases at J, with 15 bases between. Here the CDR3 DNA reads TGTGCCAGCAGTGAGTTAGTAGGGGCCGTCACTGAAGCTTTCTTT. It yields the protein CASSELVGAVTEAFF.

The gene calls are TRBV5-4 and TRBJ2-1; 7 bases fit TRBD2. The CDR3 contains 14 residues. CDR1 is SGHNT, CDR2 YYREEE, per germline (reference sequence). Trimming cost V 4 bases and J 5 bases; bases outside gene matches: 6. This CDR3 reads CASSPRDYNNEQFF. The DNA for the CDR3 is TGTGCCAGCAGCCCCCGGGACTACAACAATGAGCAGTTCTTC.

The chain employs TRBV11-1 and TRBJ2-1, with 7 bases identical to TRBD1. V was clipped by 5 bases and J by 11 bases; unmatched bases: 6. The CDR3 spans 12 residues. In germline, CDR1 is SGHAT, CDR2 FQDESV (reference sequence). CDR3 sequence reads: CASSQGERKQFF. Written as DNA, the CDR3 is TGTGCCAGCAGCCAGGGGGAGCGGAAGCAGTTCTTC.

The sample holds one count of this clone. This sequence joins TRBV5-1 and TRBJ1-5; weak D call: TRBD1 (6 bases). CDR3 length: 14 amino acids. Trimming stripped 0 bases from V and 6 bases from J, with 10 bases between. The germline V gene encodes CDR1 SGHRS and CDR2 YFSETQ. CDR3 sequence reads: CASSLGGGAQPQHF. CDR3 nucleotide sequence: TGCGCCAGCAGCTTGGGTGGGGGGGCTCAGCCCCAGCATTTT.

This chain joins TRBV9 and TRBJ2-1; 13 positions agree with TRBD2. CDR3 length: 16 residues. Unmatched junction bases numbered 6, after V lost 4 bases and J lost 5 bases. The germline gives CDR1 SGDLS, CDR2 YYNGEE. This chain's CDR3 is CASSKTGTSGNNEQFF. The CDR3 DNA reads TGTGCCAGCAGCAAAACCGGGACTAGCGGGAACAATGAGCAGTTCTTC.

The chain uses TRBV6-5 and TRBJ1-5, with 9 bases that match TRBD1. The CDR3 extends over 15 amino acids. Germline CDR1 is MNHEY and CDR2 is SVGAGI. The J segment lost 7 bases and the V segment lost 2 bases, leaving 6 bases of the junction unmatched. For the CDR3, the DNA is TGTGCCAGCAGTTACACCCGGGACAGGGAGCAGCCCCAGCATTTT. Translated: CASSYTRDREQPQHF.

The count of this clone is one. The chain employs TRBV5-1 and TRBJ2-3; D is perhaps TRBD2 (6 bases). CDR1 is SGHRS and CDR2 is YFSETQ in the germline V gene. The CDR3 has 17 residues. Trimming took 1 base from V and 0 from J, leaving 15 bases between them. CDR3 in amino acids: CASSLQGSGTSTDTQYF. The CDR3 coding sequence is TGCGCCAGCAGCTTGCAGGGCTCAGGGACTAGCACAGATACGCAGTATTTT.

This rearrangement joins TRBV27 to TRBJ2-7; D is possibly TRBD1 (6 bases). V was cut by 6 bases and J by 0 bases, with 15 bases left in between. CDR3 length equals 15 residues. From germline, CDR1 is MNHEY and CDR2 SMNVEV (reference sequence). The CDR3 is CASRPLGTNSYEQYF. CDR3 DNA sequence: TGTGCCAGCAGGCCTCTCGGGACAAACTCCTACGAGCAGTACTTC.

This clone appeared a single time. The J gene is TRBJ2-7, the V gene TRBV4-3; 11 bases fit TRBD1. This CDR3 has 15 amino acids. J was trimmed by 0 bases and V by 4 bases; bases with no gene match: 2. Germline CDR1 reads LGHNA; CDR2 reads YSLEER. The CDR3 nucleotides are TGCGCCAGCAGCCTCGGGACAGGGGGCTCCTACGAGCAGTACTTC. It is translated as CASSLGTGGSYEQYF.